This entry is about one T cell receptor (beta chain). Its antigen remains unidentified. The sample belongs to a study of T cells after yellow fever vaccination. TCRdb re-called the 5' RACE reads through MiXCR, storing one row per CDR3 protein. The sample lists 500,000 to 550,000 distinct CDR3 sequences, 21% occurring once. The study's findings and limits: Weaker overall, the secondary response nonetheless peaked faster (day 5 versus 15).

Per germline, CDR1 SEHNR and CDR2 FQNEAQ (reference sequence). The CDR3 runs 14 residues. Trimming left V 4 bases short and J 3 bases short, with 12 bases between. The TCR was taken from a man younger than 30 who received the YFV17D yellow fever vaccine. The sample in question was PBMCs, obtained roughly 20 days after the first yellow fever vaccination. The V and J genes are TRBV7-9 and TRBJ1-1, with a tentative D call TRBD1 (5 bases). CDR3: CASSYTQEDTEAFF. The CDR3 DNA is TGTGCCAGCAGCTACACACAGGAGGACACTGAAGCTTTCTTT.